This T cell receptor (beta chain) was found in a study of blood T cell repertoires in COVID-19. Study in general: In each case, the material was cDNA or gDNA derived from T cells, B-cell-depleted T cells, or PBMCs.

Clones were sequenced by immunoSEQ multiplex PCR, and TCRdb holds only the in-frame ones, with some missing. The data contain tens of thousands of clones, about 90% of them singletons. This CDR3 comprises 15 residues. Germline CDR1 is MDHEN and CDR2 is SYDVKM. V lost 11 bases and J lost 7; bases outside the gene matches: 9. V is TRBV28 and J is TRBJ2-2; 14 positions match TRBD2. The specimen was peripheral blood. The clonotype comes from a woman in her forties or fifties with COVID-19, enrolled during active disease. This CDR3 is CASRLGTSGGGELFF. CDR3 coding DNA: TGTGCCTCCCGCCTCGGGACTAGCGGGGGCGGGGAGCTGTTTTTT.